Listed below are T cell receptor beta chains from one sample, sequenced in a study of control samples from healthy donors and cancer patients. TCRdb keeps only in-frame clones here, not all; method: immunoSEQ multiplex PCR. The sample consists of about 75,000 clones, roughly 94% of them appearing once. The sample was blood. The receptors originated from a woman aged 40 to 50 in good health. Each CDR3 is given with its conserved first and last residue. A D gene is named only where the DNA matches it firmly. Rows give clone size only sometimes, using once, few, many, or a class for an expanded clone.

CDR3 length: 10; D gene: .; clone size: .; J gene: TRBJ2-1; V gene: TRBV30; CDR3 protein: CAWRSREQFF; CDR3 DNA: TGTGCCTGGAGAAGCCGTGAGCAGTTCTTC
CDR3 length: 18; D gene: TRBD1; clone size: .; J gene: TRBJ1-4; V gene: TRBV28; CDR3 protein: CASSLRFVPGGRGEKLFF; CDR3 DNA: TGTGCCAGCAGTTTACGGTTTGTTCCAGGGGGCAGGGGTGAAAAACTGTTTTTT
CDR3 length: 15; D gene: TRBD2; clone size: .; J gene: TRBJ2-2; V gene: TRBV9; CDR3 protein: CASSVSGSHTGELFF; CDR3 DNA: TGTGCCAGCAGCGTGAGCGGGAGCCACACCGGGGAGCTGTTTTTT
CDR3 length: 12; D gene: TRBD1; clone size: .; J gene: TRBJ1-2; V gene: TRBV3-1/TRBV3-2; CDR3 protein: CASSQSGGGYTF; CDR3 DNA: TGTGCCAGCAGCCAATCAGGGGGTGGCTACACCTTC
CDR3 length: 14; D gene: TRBD1; clone size: .; J gene: TRBJ1-6; V gene: TRBV5-1; CDR3 protein: CASSPGQENSPLHF; CDR3 DNA: TGCGCCAGCAGCCCCGGACAGGAGAATTCACCCCTCCACTTT
CDR3 length: 14; D gene: TRBD1; clone size: .; J gene: TRBJ1-2; V gene: TRBV6-1; CDR3 protein: CASSEWTGGYGYTF; CDR3 DNA: TGTGCCAGCAGTGAATGGACAGGGGGGTATGGCTACACCTTC
CDR3 length: 13; D gene: .; clone size: .; J gene: TRBJ2-1; V gene: TRBV3-1/TRBV3-2; CDR3 protein: CASSQDWGPEQFF; CDR3 DNA: TGTGCCAGCAGCCAAGATTGGGGGCCTGAGCAGTTCTTC
CDR3 length: 13; D gene: .; clone size: .; J gene: TRBJ1-1; V gene: TRBV30; CDR3 protein: CAWSGGANAEAFF; CDR3 DNA: TGTGCCTGGAGCGGGGGGGCGAACGCTGAAGCTTTCTTT
CDR3 length: 14; D gene: .; clone size: .; J gene: TRBJ1-1; V gene: TRBV19; CDR3 protein: CASQGDRMNTEAFF; CDR3 DNA: TGTGCCAGTCAGGGCGACAGGATGAACACTGAAGCTTTCTTT
CDR3 length: 15; D gene: .; clone size: .; J gene: TRBJ2-1; V gene: TRBV9; CDR3 protein: CASSVAASANNEQFF; CDR3 DNA: TGTGCCAGCAGCGTAGCAGCTAGCGCGAACAATGAGCAGTTCTTC
CDR3 length: 14; D gene: TRBD2; clone size: .; J gene: TRBJ2-2; V gene: TRBV6-4; CDR3 protein: CASSDGTSTGELFF; CDR3 DNA: TGTGCCAGCAGTGACGGGACTAGCACCGGGGAGCTGTTTTTT
CDR3 length: 16; D gene: TRBD2; clone size: .; J gene: TRBJ2-3; V gene: TRBV7-2; CDR3 protein: CASSNLLAGGTDTQYF; CDR3 DNA: TGTGCCAGCAGCAACCTACTAGCGGGGGGCACAGATACGCAGTATTTT
CDR3 length: 13; D gene: .; clone size: .; J gene: TRBJ1-6; V gene: TRBV5-4; CDR3 protein: CASSLDVYSPLHF; CDR3 DNA: TGTGCCAGCAGCTTGGACGTCTATTCACCCCTCCACTTT
CDR3 length: 14; D gene: .; clone size: .; J gene: TRBJ2-1; V gene: TRBV28; CDR3 protein: CASSLRGVYNEQFF; CDR3 DNA: TGTGCCAGCAGTTTGAGAGGGGTTTACAATGAGCAGTTCTTC
CDR3 length: 13; D gene: .; clone size: .; J gene: TRBJ1-1; V gene: TRBV29-1; CDR3 protein: CSVEDGVRTEAFF; CDR3 DNA: TGCAGCGTTGAAGATGGGGTGCGCACTGAAGCTTTCTTT
CDR3 length: 19; D gene: .; clone size: .; J gene: TRBJ2-7; V gene: TRBV3-1/TRBV3-2; CDR3 protein: CASSPLVAERYPTLGEQYF; CDR3 DNA: TGTGCCAGCAGCCCTCTGGTAGCGGAAAGATACCCTACACTCGGGGAGCAGTACTTC
CDR3 length: 14; D gene: .; clone size: .; J gene: TRBJ1-6; V gene: TRBV9; CDR3 protein: CASSSEGGRSPLHF; CDR3 DNA: TGTGCCAGCAGCTCAGAGGGGGGCAGGTCACCCCTCCACTTT
CDR3 length: 14; D gene: .; clone size: .; J gene: TRBJ1-1; V gene: TRBV7-2; CDR3 protein: CASSLVRGNTEAFF; CDR3 DNA: TGTGCCAGCAGCTTAGTGAGGGGGAACACTGAAGCTTTCTTT
CDR3 length: 17; D gene: TRBD1; clone size: .; J gene: TRBJ1-3; V gene: TRBV4-1; CDR3 protein: CASSRQPGQVSGNTIYF; CDR3 DNA: TGCGCCAGCAGCCGACAACCGGGACAGGTCTCTGGAAACACCATATATTTT
CDR3 length: 13; D gene: .; clone size: .; J gene: TRBJ1-1; V gene: TRBV10-1; CDR3 protein: CASSQDLGDEAFF; CDR3 DNA: TGCGCCAGCTCCCAGGATTTGGGAGATGAAGCTTTCTTT
CDR3 length: 15; D gene: .; clone size: .; J gene: TRBJ2-5; V gene: TRBV30; CDR3 protein: CAWSDLARGQETQYF; CDR3 DNA: TGTGCCTGGAGTGACTTAGCGAGAGGTCAAGAGACCCAGTACTTC
CDR3 length: 11; D gene: .; clone size: .; J gene: TRBJ2-3; V gene: TRBV20-1; CDR3 protein: CSARLKDTQYF; CDR3 DNA: TGCAGTGCTAGACTAAAAGATACGCAGTATTTT
CDR3 length: 15; D gene: TRBD1; clone size: few; J gene: TRBJ1-1; V gene: TRBV7-9; CDR3 protein: CASSPGGLVNTEAFF; CDR3 DNA: TGTGCCAGCAGCCCAGGGGGCTTGGTGAACACTGAAGCTTTCTTT
CDR3 length: 13; D gene: TRBD1; clone size: .; J gene: TRBJ2-7; V gene: TRBV29-1; CDR3 protein: CSVARDSSYEQYF; CDR3 DNA: TGCAGCGTTGCCAGGGACAGTAGCTACGAGCAGTACTTC
CDR3 length: 13; D gene: .; clone size: .; J gene: TRBJ1-2; V gene: TRBV30; CDR3 protein: CAWIISRGHGYTF; CDR3 DNA: TGTGCCTGGATTATCAGTAGGGGACATGGCTACACCTTC
CDR3 length: 16; D gene: TRBD2; clone size: .; J gene: TRBJ2-5; V gene: TRBV7-3; CDR3 protein: CASSLVASGGQETQYF; CDR3 DNA: TGTGCCAGCAGCTTAGTGGCTAGCGGGGGCCAAGAGACCCAGTACTTC